This T cell receptor beta chain was recovered during a study of shared clonotypes between healthy human individuals (dated by TCRdb to about 2020). Study-level background: Two women and a few men aged 18 to 49 years were included in the cohort. To increase sequencing depth and limit assay-specific biases, different laboratories used diverse techniques to prepare libraries and sequence TCR repertoires. For each donor, CD4 naive and CD4 memory were each run on three plates, CD8 naive on two plates, and CD8 memory on one plate. Each donor's leukapheresis produced roughly between roughly 0.85 and 10 billion PBMCs. Blood TCR repertoires of five healthy adults were deeply sequenced to estimate repertoire size and the extent of clonotype sharing between individuals.

From the germline V gene, CDR1 is MDHEN and CDR2 is SYDVKM. V is clipped by 3 bases and J by 1 base, and the sequence between their germline boundaries is 12 bases long. Including the terminal cysteine and phenylalanine, the CDR3 comprises 16 residues. This entry keeps only the CDR3 DNA: 48 bases, framed from base 1. TCR CDR3 regions were amplified from genomic DNA by multiplex PCR using the deep immunoSEQ assay. Genomic DNA extracted from each cell subset was distributed evenly over all wells of several immunoSEQ 96-well plates, and each plate served as one replicate. For sorted subsets, each replicate PCR was loaded with roughly 0.2 ug genomic DNA, equivalent to about 33,000 T cell genomes. Purified libraries were measured with a Qubit 3.0 fluorometer, size-checked on a Bioanalyzer 2100, and measured again with the KAPA Library Quantification kit. Every immunoSEQ 96-well plate was sequenced on a dedicated single-read 150-cycle Illumina NextSeq 550 flow cell. Per the original workflow: The immunoSEQ output contained only junctional sequences without quality scores, so filtering could not match that applied to full-length reads. Sequences were annotated with PyIR, a Python wrapper for IgBLAST v1.9, and V/J genes and CDR3 were assigned using IMGT germline references. Reads were removed for weak V/J assignments (E-value above 1e-6), missing CDR3, stop codons, out-of-frame junctions, or ambiguous translated residues. A V3J clonotype was defined by an identical inferred V gene, J gene, and CDR3 amino acid sequence. The percentage overlap between two repertoires was calculated by dividing the number of shared unique clonotypes by the size of the smaller repertoire. Three approaches were used to assess repertoire richness: RTK rarefaction, the Chao1 estimator, and Recon v2.1 estimates of unobserved clonotypes. Generation probabilities were computed with OLGA for all TCRbeta clonotypes obtained by the gDNA method from several donors. TCRdb took this table from immuneACCESS and kept in-frame rearrangements with V and J called. Such tables lack part of the clones; where checked against another copy, unresolved V genes explain under half of the gap, and the rest is unexplained. That table supplies the V and J calls and clone size; D and trimming were determined from the DNA. The sample table shows a few million clones, and around 93% are seen once. The ten largest clones take up more than 1.5% of the sample.

Comment on this clone: The antigen it recognizes is unknown. No base quality values were provided; no much bigger clone lies one nucleotide off.

What the study reported, not specific to this receptor: Based on pairwise subsampling, the degree of clonotype sharing among donors was expected to be affected by sequencing depth. Naive subsets generally had larger estimated clonotype richness than memory subsets did. Sampling was restricted to blood, and TCR repertoires in tissues likely differ from the TCR repertoires found in blood. Incomplete sequencing was indicated by rarefaction of sorted-subset datasets, despite the large sequencing depth. Compared with non-shared clonotypes, the clonotypes found in all four sorted-subset donors had higher generation probabilities. About 5% of naive CD4, 3.5% of naive CD8, 2.3% of memory CD4, and over 0.35% of memory CD8 clonotypes were shared across several donors. Because the study included a small number of donors, the genetic and exposure-history diversity represented was limited.

CD8 naive samples consisted of CD45RO-negative cells that were positively selected for CCR7, yielding a CD45RA+CCR7+ population without TemRA cells. The donors were healthy, HIV-negative adults who had no recently reported acute infections or vaccinations. Every donor was a Caucasian adult living in Nashville, Tennessee, USA. Blood was obtained by leukapheresis, after which PBMCs were separated by Ficoll-Histopaque density gradient centrifugation and cryopreserved in liquid nitrogen vapor phase. Analytical flow cytometry was used to check the purity and quantity of each magnetically sorted T cell population. Genomic DNA was isolated from each sorted fraction and quantified by UV absorbance on a Nanodrop 2000c.

Sequences were obtained from naive CD8+ T cells from PBMCs. In the paper's terms, the cell subset or site label means: CD45RA+CCR7+. The rearrangement combines TRBV28 with TRBJ2-2; no D segment can be confidently identified. The TCR was taken from a man between 18 and 35 years old in good health. Some clones in this sample may be carry-over from other donors' samples. Read as DNA, the sequence is TGTGCCAGCAGTTTTTCTCTGGTAGGGAACACCGGGGAGCTGTTTTTT. It codes for CASSFSLVGNTGELFF.